One and the same sample provided the 5 T cell receptor beta chains below, sequenced in a study of blood T cells in healthy people across ages. For the second PCR, which ran for about 6 to 11 cycles, a sample-barcoded 5' primer and a J-beta primer mix were used. Using its own MiXCR run on the 5' RACE reads, TCRdb lists one record per CDR3 protein. The repertoire holds roughly 900,000 distinct CDR3 sequences, with around 30% as singletons. The sequenced material came from blood. The receptor set was obtained from a woman older than 75 in good health.

Note on this clonotype: This may come from a read error, since a much larger clone is one base off. The chain uses TRBV20-1 and TRBJ1-2; D may be TRBD1 (5 bases). Deletions cut 6 bases from V and 0 bases from J, with 11 bases between. Germline V gives CDR1 DFQATT, CDR2 SNEGSKA (reference sequence). The CDR3 is 13 amino acids. CDR3 bases: TGCAGTGCAGGGGACCGTGCTAACTATGGCTACACCTTC. Encoded protein: CSAGDRANYGYTF.

The CDR3 DNA reads TGCAGCGTTGAAGAACCTCCGGGACAGAGCCTCACAGATACGCAGTATTTT. This codes for CSVEEPPGQSLTDTQYF. The chain combines TRBV29-1 with TRBJ2-3; TRBD1 matches 7 bases. J gave up 2 bases and V 0 bases, and 11 bases lay outside the gene matches. The CDR3 length is 17 residues. CDR1 is SQVTM, CDR2 ANQGSEA, per germline.

This clonotype has a count of ten or more. This chain uses TRBV7-8 with TRBJ2-3, with 7 nucleotides matching TRBD1. Trimming at V came to 5 bases and at J to 0 bases, leaving 23 bases not matched to a gene. CDR1 and CDR2 (germline): SGHVS, FQNEAQ. The CDR3 covers 21 residues. CDR3 loop: CASSPAPGQKGHLTSTDTQYF. As DNA, the CDR3 is TGTGCCAGCAGCCCAGCTCCGGGACAGAAGGGCCACCTTACTAGCACAGATACGCAGTATTTT.

A few counts support this clonotype. V and J are TRBV2 and TRBJ1-2; 10 bases fit TRBD1. CDR3 length: 15 residues. Germline lookup yields CDR1 SNHLY and CDR2 FYNNEI. V gave up 6 bases and J gave up 3 bases; unmatched junction bases: 7. The CDR3 sequence: CASRIDRGRDYGYTF. The CDR3 DNA reads TGTGCCAGCAGGATCGACAGGGGGCGCGACTATGGCTACACCTTC.

This clonotype was detected a few times. This chain connects TRBV12-3 or TRBV12-4 to TRBJ1-4; a possible D gene is TRBD1 (5 bases). The CDR3 length is 15 residues. V was shortened by 5 bases and J by 7 bases, with 17 bases between the two germline ends. The CDR3 region has the DNA TGTGCCAGCAGTGAGGTGCAGGGAGGGCGTGAAAAACTGTTTTTT. This encodes CASSEVQGGREKLFF.